The entry below gives a single T cell receptor (beta chain) sequence along with its context. This sample stems from a study of T cell repertoires in cytomegalovirus infection. About the study: Public TCR beta signatures were indicative of both CMV infection and a matching HLA type.

Via MiXCR, TCRdb re-called the reads, giving one row per CDR3 protein. The table lists 630,000 or so distinct CDR3 sequences, around 24% of them singletons, with 8% in the top ten. There are 16 residues in the CDR3. Trimming shortened V by 3 bases and J by 8 bases, and 20 bases separated the two germline ends. CDR1 is DFQATT and CDR2 is SNEGSKA in the germline V gene (reference sequence). J is TRBJ1-6 and V is TRBV20-1, with a weak D call TRBD1 (5 bases). The receptor's source is a human donor in good health (CMV status not recorded). Some clones in this sample may be carry-over from other donors' samples. Sequencing was carried out using CD8+ T cells from PBMCs. In DNA, the CDR3 is TGCAGTGCTAGGGACCGGGACCCCCGGATGTATTCACCCCTCCACTTT. Residues: CSARDRDPRMYSPLHF.